The rows below give T cell receptor beta chains drawn from one sample of a study of blood T cells in healthy people across ages. A single record per CDR3 protein comes from TCRdb applying MiXCR to the 5' RACE reads. Of 600,000 to 800,000 distinct CDR3 sequences listed, approximately 52% are singletons. The sample consisted of blood. These receptors all come from a woman of 80 years or more in good health. Each CDR3 is given with its conserved first and last residue. Each record gives: J gene, V gene, CDR3 protein.

j_call: TRBJ1-2; v_call: TRBV13; cdr3_aa: CASSFGGSRYTF
j_call: TRBJ1-2; v_call: TRBV20-1; cdr3_aa: CSAGDGVGVYGYTF
j_call: TRBJ2-7; v_call: TRBV9; cdr3_aa: CASSVGAQVSYEQYF
j_call: TRBJ2-3; v_call: TRBV12-3/TRBV12-4; cdr3_aa: CASSTYPSTDTQYF
j_call: TRBJ2-1; v_call: TRBV27; cdr3_aa: CASSLAGAPVPYNEQFF
j_call: TRBJ2-2; v_call: TRBV6-1; cdr3_aa: CASRPGLAVYTGELFF
j_call: TRBJ1-2; v_call: TRBV12-3/TRBV12-4; cdr3_aa: CASILGGNYGYTF
j_call: TRBJ1-5; v_call: TRBV7-2; cdr3_aa: CASSLRGGGRSNQPQHF
j_call: TRBJ2-5; v_call: TRBV20-1; cdr3_aa: CSARDHQTTSNEQYF
j_call: TRBJ2-3; v_call: TRBV5-1; cdr3_aa: CATRDILAGGTDTQYF
j_call: TRBJ2-5; v_call: TRBV3-1; cdr3_aa: CASRLAGETQYF
j_call: TRBJ1-2; v_call: TRBV5-1; cdr3_aa: CASSPTTESYGYTF
j_call: TRBJ2-1; v_call: TRBV20-1; cdr3_aa: CSAKPGGPFNEQFF
j_call: TRBJ2-3; v_call: TRBV20-1; cdr3_aa: CSARGVLLTDTQYF
j_call: TRBJ2-1; v_call: TRBV6-6; cdr3_aa: CASSQTSGGQFF
j_call: TRBJ2-5; v_call: TRBV29-1; cdr3_aa: CSVSRAQETQYF
j_call: TRBJ2-1; v_call: TRBV10-1; cdr3_aa: CASSESSGGYNEQFF
j_call: TRBJ1-2; v_call: TRBV7-2; cdr3_aa: CASSPNRGNEGYTF
j_call: TRBJ2-1; v_call: TRBV29-1; cdr3_aa: CSAGRYNEQFF
j_call: TRBJ2-1; v_call: TRBV29-1; cdr3_aa: CSGTGRERLNEQFF
j_call: TRBJ2-7; v_call: TRBV20-1; cdr3_aa: CSAPATGIVYNEQYF
j_call: TRBJ2-1; v_call: TRBV6-5; cdr3_aa: CASSVGQRWGEQFF
j_call: TRBJ2-7; v_call: TRBV14; cdr3_aa: CASSQGTSGITEQYF
j_call: TRBJ2-7; v_call: TRBV3-1; cdr3_aa: CASSHRRNNEQYF
j_call: TRBJ1-5; v_call: TRBV6-1; cdr3_aa: CASSESGRGASVQPQHF
j_call: TRBJ2-6; v_call: TRBV5-1; cdr3_aa: CATKRDSLSGANVLTF